These 14 T cell receptor beta chains originate from one sample sequenced in a study of blood T cell repertoires in COVID-19. Clones were sequenced by immunoSEQ multiplex PCR, and TCRdb holds only the in-frame ones, with some missing. The sample lists 150,000 or so clones; 83% were seen once. Sequenced: PBMCs or T cells enriched from blood (not recorded which). These receptors came from a woman aged 50 to 60 in a cohort exposed to, infected with or recovered from COVID-19 (not recorded which).

J is TRBJ2-7 and V is TRBV6-1, with 7 bases matching TRBD1. CDR3 length: 16 amino acids. Germline assignment: CDR1 MNHNS and CDR2 SASEGT. Trimming at V came to 3 bases and at J to 6 bases, leaving 14 bases not matched to a gene. In DNA, the CDR3 is TGTGCCAGCAGTGAGGCAAGGGACAGCCTTGATTCCGAGCAGTACTTC. Its protein product is CASSEARDSLDSEQYF.

The chain carries TRBV3-1 (or the pseudogene TRBV3-2) and TRBJ1-2, with 8 bases aligning to TRBD1. This CDR3 is built from 15 residues. Per germline, CDR1 LGHDT and CDR2 YNNKEL (reference sequence). The junction had 4 bases not matched to a gene; V was cut back by 4 bases and J by 0 bases. The CDR3 sequence: CASSRGTGSNYGYTF. The CDR3 nucleotides read TGTGCCAGCAGCCGGGGGACAGGCTCTAACTATGGCTACACCTTC.

The rearrangement uses TRBV19 and TRBJ2-3; tentative D call: TRBD1 (6 bases). The CDR3 sequence is 15 residues long. Trimming left V 7 bases short and J 2 bases short, with 16 bases between. Germline V gene data show CDR1 as LNHDA and CDR2 as SQIVND (reference sequence). The CDR3 spells CASKVQGQITDTQYF. CDR3 in DNA: TGTGCCAGTAAGGTACAGGGCCAAATCACAGATACGCAGTATTTT.

V and J are TRBV6-5 and TRBJ1-5; no clear D gene. CDR3 size: 15 residues. Germline-derived CDR1 and CDR2 are MNHEY and SVGAGI. V lost 7 bases to trimming and J lost 1 base, with 14 bases between them. In DNA form, the CDR3 reads TGTGCCAGCATCCTGTCGGGTCGAAGCAATCAGCCCCAGCATTTT. This gives the protein CASILSGRSNQPQHF.

The J gene is TRBJ2-2, the V gene TRBV6-2 or TRBV6-3; D gene ambiguous. The germline V gene has CDR1 MNHEY and CDR2 SVGEGT. The V end lost 1 base, the J end lost 4 bases, and 4 bases lay between the germline ends. CDR3 size: 13 residues. CDR3 sequence: CASSYFGTGELFF. In DNA form, the CDR3 reads TGTGCCAGCAGTTACTTCGGCACCGGGGAGCTGTTTTTT.

The rearrangement joins TRBV28 to TRBJ1-2; no firm D call. Trimming shortened V by 6 bases and J by 8 bases, and 4 bases separated the two germline ends. The CDR3 sequence is 9 residues long. CDR1 is MDHEN and CDR2 is SYDVKM in the germline V gene. CDR3 bases: TGTGCCAGCAGCCCGGGCTACACCTTC. This gives the protein CASSPGYTF.

This clone has a handful of counts. The gene calls are TRBV19 and TRBJ1-2; no reliable D call. The length of the CDR3 is 13 residues. The germline V gene encodes CDR1 LNHDA and CDR2 SQIVND (reference sequence). Trimming removed 3 bases from V and 7 bases from J, with 12 bases in between. The CDR3 nucleotides read TGTGCCAGTAGTATTTGGGGTAGCGCTGGCTACACCTTC. Translating gives CASSIWGSAGYTF.

V gene TRBV19 combines with J gene TRBJ1-2; D might be TRBD1 (5 bases). The CDR3 contains 16 residues. V was trimmed by 11 bases and J by 0 bases, leaving 22 bases between them. In germline, CDR1 is LNHDA, CDR2 SQIVND (reference sequence). The CDR3, as DNA: TGTGCCGTAAGGGGCGAAGGAGGGGCCACTAACTATGGCTACACCTTC. Encoded protein: CAVRGEGGATNYGYTF.

The J gene is TRBJ2-5, the V gene TRBV5-4; D is undetermined. V was pared by 4 bases and J by 1 base, with 8 bases between. Germline assignment: CDR1 SGHNT and CDR2 YYREEE (reference sequence). The CDR3 runs 13 residues. CDR3 DNA sequence: TGTGCCAGCAGCGCGGAGCTCCAAGAGACCCAGTACTTC. Translated: CASSAELQETQYF.

The V call is TRBV7-6, the J call TRBJ2-1; 7 bases match TRBD2. The CDR3 consists of 18 residues. Germline CDR1 SGHVS, CDR2 FNYEAQ. V dropped 1 base and J dropped 0; count of bases not matched to a gene: 9. The CDR3 DNA follows: TGTGCCAGCAGCTTAGGGTGGACTAGTGAGAGCTCCTACAATGAGCAGTTCTTC. This codes for CASSLGWTSESSYNEQFF. Variable domain in full (rest from reference TRBV7-6 and TRBJ2-1): GAGVSQSPRYKVTKRGQDVALRCDPISGHVSLYWYRQALGQGPEFLTYFNYEAQQDKSGLPNDRFSAERPEGSISTLTIQRTEQRDSAMYRCASSLGWTSESSYNEQFFGPGTRLTVL.

This clone has a handful of counts. The chain carries TRBV27 and TRBJ1-2; a weak D match, TRBD1 (5 bases). The CDR3 has 14 residues. The germline gives CDR1 MNHEY, CDR2 SMNVEV (reference sequence). V was cut by 3 bases and J by 4 bases, with 12 bases left in between. CDR3 sequence reads: CASSFLDSSYGYTF. For the CDR3, the DNA is TGTGCCAGCAGTTTTCTTGACAGTTCCTATGGCTACACCTTC.

This chain connects TRBV3-1 (or the pseudogene TRBV3-2) to TRBJ1-5; D may be TRBD1 (5 bases). CDR3 length: 15 amino acids. Germline-derived CDR1 and CDR2 are LGHDT and YNNKEL (reference sequence). The V end was cut by 4 bases, the J end by 1 base, with 11 bases between. Written as DNA, the CDR3 is TGTGCCAGCAGCCCGGCGGGGGGGAGCAATCAGCCCCAGCATTTT. This gives the protein CASSPAGGSNQPQHF.

This clone was observed a handful of times. The chain recombines TRBV9 with TRBJ2-2; no clear D. CDR3 length equals 16 residues. Deletions cut 3 bases from V and 0 bases from J, with 12 bases between. Germline values: CDR1 SGDLS, CDR2 YYNGEE. CDR3 DNA: TGTGCCAGCAGCGCCCTTAGTAGTTCGAACACCGGGGAGCTGTTTTTT. Translation: CASSALSSSNTGELFF.

The chain couples TRBV5-6 to TRBJ1-3, with 7 bases fitting TRBD1. V lost 3 bases, J lost 0 bases, and 3 bases stayed unmatched. Germline V CDR1 and CDR2: SGHDT, YYEEEE. CDR3 length equals 15 residues. In nucleotides, the CDR3 is TGTGCCAGCAGCTCTACAGGGGACTCTGGAAACACCATATATTTT. Translated: CASSSTGDSGNTIYF.